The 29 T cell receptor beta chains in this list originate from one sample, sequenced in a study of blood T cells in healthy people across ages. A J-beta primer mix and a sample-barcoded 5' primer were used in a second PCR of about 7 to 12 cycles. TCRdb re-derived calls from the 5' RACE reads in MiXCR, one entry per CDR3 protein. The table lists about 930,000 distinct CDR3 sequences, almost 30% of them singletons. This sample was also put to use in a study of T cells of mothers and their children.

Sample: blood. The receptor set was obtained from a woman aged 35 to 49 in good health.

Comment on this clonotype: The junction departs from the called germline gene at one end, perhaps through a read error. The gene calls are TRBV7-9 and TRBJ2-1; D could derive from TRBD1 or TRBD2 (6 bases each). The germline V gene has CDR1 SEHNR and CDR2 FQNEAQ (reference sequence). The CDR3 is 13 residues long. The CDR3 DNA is TGTGCCAGCAACTTAGAGAGGGGGGATGAGCAGTTCTTC. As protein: CASNLERGDEQFF.

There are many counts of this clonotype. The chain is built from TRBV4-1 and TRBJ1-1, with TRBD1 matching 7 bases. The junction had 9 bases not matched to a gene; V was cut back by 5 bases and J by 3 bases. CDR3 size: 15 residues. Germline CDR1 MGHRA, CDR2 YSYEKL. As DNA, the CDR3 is TGCGCCAGCAGCACAGTCCCGGGACAGTACACTGAAGCTTTCTTT. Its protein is CASSTVPGQYTEAFF.

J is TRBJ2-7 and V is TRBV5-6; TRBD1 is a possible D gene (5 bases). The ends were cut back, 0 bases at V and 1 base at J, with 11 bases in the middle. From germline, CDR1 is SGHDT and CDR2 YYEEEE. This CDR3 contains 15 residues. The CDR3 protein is CASSLGQLPSYEQYF. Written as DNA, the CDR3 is TGTGCCAGCAGCTTGGGACAGCTCCCATCCTACGAGCAGTACTTC.

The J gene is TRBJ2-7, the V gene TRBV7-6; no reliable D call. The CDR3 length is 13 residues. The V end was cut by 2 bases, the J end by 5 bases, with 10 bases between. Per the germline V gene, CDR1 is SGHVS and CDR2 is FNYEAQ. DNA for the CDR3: TGTGCCAGCAGCTTAAGTCCGGCAAACGAGCAGTACTTC. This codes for CASSLSPANEQYF. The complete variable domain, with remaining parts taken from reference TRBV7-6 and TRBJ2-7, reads GAGVSQSPRYKVTKRGQDVALRCDPISGHVSLYWYRQALGQGPEFLTYFNYEAQQDKSGLPNDRFSAERPEGSISTLTIQRTEQRDSAMYRCASSLSPANEQYFGPGTRLTVT.

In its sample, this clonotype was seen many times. The CDR3 reads CASSLGYGGRSSYNEQFF. The DNA of the CDR3 is TGTGCCAGCAGTTTAGGTTACGGGGGCCGAAGCTCCTACAATGAGCAGTTCTTC. V and J are TRBV12-3 or TRBV12-4 and TRBJ2-1; D may match TRBD1 or TRBD2 (6 bases each). The CDR3 totals 18 residues. Trimming took off 1 base at V and 0 bases at J, with 16 bases between the two ends.

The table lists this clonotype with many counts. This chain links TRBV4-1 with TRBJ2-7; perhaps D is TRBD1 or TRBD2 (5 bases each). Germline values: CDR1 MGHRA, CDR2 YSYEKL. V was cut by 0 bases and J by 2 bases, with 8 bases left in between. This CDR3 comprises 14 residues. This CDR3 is CASSQDGGPYEQYF. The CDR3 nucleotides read TGCGCCAGCAGCCAAGATGGGGGTCCCTACGAGCAGTACTTC.

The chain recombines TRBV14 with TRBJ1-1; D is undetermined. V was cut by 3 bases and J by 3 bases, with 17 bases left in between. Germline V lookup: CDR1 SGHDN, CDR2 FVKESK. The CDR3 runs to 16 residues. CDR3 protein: CASSHQDWWVDTEAFF. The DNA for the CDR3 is TGTGCCAGCAGCCACCAAGATTGGTGGGTGGACACTGAAGCTTTCTTT.

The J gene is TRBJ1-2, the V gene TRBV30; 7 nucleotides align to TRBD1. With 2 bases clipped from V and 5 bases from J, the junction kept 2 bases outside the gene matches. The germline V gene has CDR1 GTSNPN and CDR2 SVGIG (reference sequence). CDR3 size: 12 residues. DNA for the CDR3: TGTGCCTGGAGTACAGGGGAGTATGGCTACACCTTC. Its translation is CAWSTGEYGYTF.

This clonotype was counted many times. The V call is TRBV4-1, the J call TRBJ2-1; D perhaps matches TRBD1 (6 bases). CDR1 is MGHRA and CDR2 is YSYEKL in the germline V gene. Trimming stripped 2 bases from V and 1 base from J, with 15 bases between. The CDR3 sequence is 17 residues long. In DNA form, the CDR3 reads TGCGCCAGCAGCCAACGAGGACAGCGAGCATCCTACAATGAGCAGTTCTTC. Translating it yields CASSQRGQRASYNEQFF.

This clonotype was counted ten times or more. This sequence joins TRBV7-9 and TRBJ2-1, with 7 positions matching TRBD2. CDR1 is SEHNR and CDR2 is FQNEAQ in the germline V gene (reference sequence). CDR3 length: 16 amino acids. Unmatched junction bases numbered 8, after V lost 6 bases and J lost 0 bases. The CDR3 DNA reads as TGTGCCAGCAGTCCTTCCGGGGGGAACTCCTACAATGAGCAGTTCTTC. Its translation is CASSPSGGNSYNEQFF. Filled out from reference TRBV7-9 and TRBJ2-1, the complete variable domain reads DTGVSQNPRHKITKRGQNVTFRCDPISEHNRLYWYRQTLGQGPEFLTYFQNEAQLEKSRLLSDRFSAERPKGSFSTLEIQRTEQGDSAMYLCASSPSGGNSYNEQFFGPGTRLTVL.

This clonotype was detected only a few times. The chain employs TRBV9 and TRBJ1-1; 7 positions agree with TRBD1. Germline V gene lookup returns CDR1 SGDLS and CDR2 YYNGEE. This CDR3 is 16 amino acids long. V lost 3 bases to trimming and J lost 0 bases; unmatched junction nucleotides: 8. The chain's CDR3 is CASSGAGTEMNTEAFF. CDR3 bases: TGTGCCAGCAGCGGCGCCGGGACAGAGATGAACACTGAAGCTTTCTTT. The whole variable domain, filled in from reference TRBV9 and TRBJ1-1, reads DSGVTQTPKHLITATGQRVTLRCSPRSGDLSVYWYQQSLDQGLQFLIQYYNGEERAKGNILERFSAQQFPDLHSELNLSSLELGDSALYFCASSGAGTEMNTEAFFGQGTRLTVV.

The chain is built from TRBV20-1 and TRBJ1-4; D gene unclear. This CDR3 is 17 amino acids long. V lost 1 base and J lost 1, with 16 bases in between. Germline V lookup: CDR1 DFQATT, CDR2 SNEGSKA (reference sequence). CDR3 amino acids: CSARGFGIIGTNEKLFF. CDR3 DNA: TGCAGTGCTAGAGGATTCGGTATTATTGGAACTAATGAAAAACTGTTTTTT.

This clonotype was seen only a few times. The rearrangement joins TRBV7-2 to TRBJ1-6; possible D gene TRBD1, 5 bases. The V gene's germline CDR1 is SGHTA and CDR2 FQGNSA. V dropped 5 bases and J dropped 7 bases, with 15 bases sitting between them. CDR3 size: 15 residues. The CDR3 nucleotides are TGTGCCAGCAGCAACCGACAGCTTTTAAATTCACCCCTCCACTTT. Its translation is CASSNRQLLNSPLHF.

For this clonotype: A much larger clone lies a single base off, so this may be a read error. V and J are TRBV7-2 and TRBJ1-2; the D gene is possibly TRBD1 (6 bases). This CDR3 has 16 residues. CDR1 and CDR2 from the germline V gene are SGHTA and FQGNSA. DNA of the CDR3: TGTGCCAGCAGCTTGGGGCCAGGGGCCGGGGACTATGGCTGCACCTTC. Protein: CASSLGPGAGDYGCTF.

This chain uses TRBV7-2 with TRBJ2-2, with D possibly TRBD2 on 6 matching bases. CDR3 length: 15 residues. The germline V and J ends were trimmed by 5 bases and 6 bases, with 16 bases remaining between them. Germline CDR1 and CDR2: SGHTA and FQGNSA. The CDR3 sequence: CASSKEGPSAGELFF. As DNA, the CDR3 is TGTGCCAGCAGCAAGGAGGGTCCCTCGGCCGGGGAGCTGTTTTTT.

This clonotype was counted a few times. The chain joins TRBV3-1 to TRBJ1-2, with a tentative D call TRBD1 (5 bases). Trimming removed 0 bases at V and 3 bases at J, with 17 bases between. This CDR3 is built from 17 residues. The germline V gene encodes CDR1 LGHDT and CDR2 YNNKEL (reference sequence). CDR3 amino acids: CASSQDFGAGTHYGYTF. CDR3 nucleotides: TGTGCCAGCAGCCAAGATTTTGGGGCCGGGACCCACTATGGCTACACCTTC.

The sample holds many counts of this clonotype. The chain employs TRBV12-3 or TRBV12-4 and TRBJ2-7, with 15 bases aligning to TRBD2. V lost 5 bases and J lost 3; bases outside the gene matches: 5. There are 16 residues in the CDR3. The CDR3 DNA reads TGTGCCAGCAGTCCAGTGGGACTAGCGGGGGGCTACGAGCAGTACTTC. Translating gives CASSPVGLAGGYEQYF.

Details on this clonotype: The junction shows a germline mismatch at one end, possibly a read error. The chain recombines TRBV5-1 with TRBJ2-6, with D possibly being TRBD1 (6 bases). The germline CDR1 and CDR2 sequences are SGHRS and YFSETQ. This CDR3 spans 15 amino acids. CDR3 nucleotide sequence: TGCGCCTGCAGCTCACAGGGATCTGGGGCCAACGTCCTGACTTTC. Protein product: CACSSQGSGANVLTF. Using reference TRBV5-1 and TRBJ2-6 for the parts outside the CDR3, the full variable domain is KAGVTQTPRYLIKTRGQQVTLSCSPISGHRSVSWYQQTPGQGLQFLFEYFSETQRNKGNFPGRFSGRQFSNSRSEMNVSTLELGDSALYLCACSSQGSGANVLTFGAGSRLTVL.

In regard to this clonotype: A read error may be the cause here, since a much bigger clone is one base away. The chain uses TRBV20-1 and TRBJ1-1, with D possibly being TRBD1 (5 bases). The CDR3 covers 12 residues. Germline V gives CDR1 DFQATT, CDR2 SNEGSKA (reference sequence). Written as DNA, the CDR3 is TGCAATGCTAGATCGACAGCTACTGAAGCTTTCTTT. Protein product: CNARSTATEAFF.

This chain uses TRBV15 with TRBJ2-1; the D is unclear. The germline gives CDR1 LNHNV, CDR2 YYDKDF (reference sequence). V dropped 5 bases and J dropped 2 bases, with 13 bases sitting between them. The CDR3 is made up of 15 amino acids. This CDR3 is CATSARRNPYNEQFF. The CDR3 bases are TGTGCCACCAGCGCCCGAAGGAATCCCTACAATGAGCAGTTCTTC.

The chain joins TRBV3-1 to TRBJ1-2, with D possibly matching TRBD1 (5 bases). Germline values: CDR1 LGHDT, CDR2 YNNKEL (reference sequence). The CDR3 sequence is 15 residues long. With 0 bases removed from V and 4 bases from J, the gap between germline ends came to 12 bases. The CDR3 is CASSQDGGTFYGYTF. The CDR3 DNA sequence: TGTGCCAGCAGCCAAGACGGGGGGACCTTCTATGGCTACACCTTC.

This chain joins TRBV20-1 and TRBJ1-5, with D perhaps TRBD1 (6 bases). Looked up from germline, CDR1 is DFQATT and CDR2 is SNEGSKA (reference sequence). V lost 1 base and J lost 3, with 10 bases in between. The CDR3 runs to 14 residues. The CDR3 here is CSARAGGYNQPQHF. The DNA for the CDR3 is TGCAGTGCTAGAGCGGGGGGCTACAATCAGCCCCAGCATTTT.

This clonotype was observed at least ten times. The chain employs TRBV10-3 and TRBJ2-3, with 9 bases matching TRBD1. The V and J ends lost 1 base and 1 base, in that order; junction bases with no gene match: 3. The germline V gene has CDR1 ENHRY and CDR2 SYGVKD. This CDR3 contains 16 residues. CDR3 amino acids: CAISELGQGGTDTQYF. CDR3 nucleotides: TGTGCCATCAGTGAGTTGGGACAGGGTGGCACAGATACGCAGTATTTT.

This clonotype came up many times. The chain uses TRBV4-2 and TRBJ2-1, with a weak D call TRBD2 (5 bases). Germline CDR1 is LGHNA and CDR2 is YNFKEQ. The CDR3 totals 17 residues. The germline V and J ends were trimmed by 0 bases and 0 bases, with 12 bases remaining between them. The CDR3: CASSQEVRVSSYNEQFF. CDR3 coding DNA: TGTGCCAGCAGCCAAGAGGTGCGGGTTAGCTCCTACAATGAGCAGTTCTTC.

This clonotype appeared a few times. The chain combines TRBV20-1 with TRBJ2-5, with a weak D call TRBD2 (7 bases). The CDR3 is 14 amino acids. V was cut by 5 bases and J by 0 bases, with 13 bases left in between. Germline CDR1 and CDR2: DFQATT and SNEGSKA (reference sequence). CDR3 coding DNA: TGCAGTGCTGAGGGGGGGATTGACCAAGAGACCCAGTACTTC. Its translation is CSAEGGIDQETQYF.

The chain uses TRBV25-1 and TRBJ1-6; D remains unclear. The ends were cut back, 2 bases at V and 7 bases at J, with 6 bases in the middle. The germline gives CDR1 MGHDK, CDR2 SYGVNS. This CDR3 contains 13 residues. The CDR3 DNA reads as TGTGCCAGCAGTGAAACGCAAAATTCACCCCTCCACTTT. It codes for CASSETQNSPLHF.

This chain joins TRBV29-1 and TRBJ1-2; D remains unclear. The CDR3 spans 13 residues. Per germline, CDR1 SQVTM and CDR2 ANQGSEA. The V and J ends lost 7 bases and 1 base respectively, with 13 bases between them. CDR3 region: CSAGGGFNYGYTF. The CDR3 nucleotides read TGCAGCGCCGGAGGAGGTTTTAACTATGGCTACACCTTC. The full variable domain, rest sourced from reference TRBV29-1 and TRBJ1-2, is SAVISQKPSRDICQRGTSLTIQCQVDSQVTMMFWYRQQPGQSLTLIATANQGSEATYESGFVIDKFPISRPNLTFSTLTVSNMSPEDSSIYLCSAGGGFNYGYTFGSGTRLTVV.

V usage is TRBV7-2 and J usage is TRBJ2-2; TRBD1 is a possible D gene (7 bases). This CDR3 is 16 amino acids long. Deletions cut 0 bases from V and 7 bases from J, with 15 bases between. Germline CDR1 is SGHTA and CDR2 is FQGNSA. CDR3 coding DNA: TGTGCCAGCAGCTTAGCCGGGCCAGGGGGAGGCGGGGAGCTGTTTTTT. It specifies CASSLAGPGGGGELFF.

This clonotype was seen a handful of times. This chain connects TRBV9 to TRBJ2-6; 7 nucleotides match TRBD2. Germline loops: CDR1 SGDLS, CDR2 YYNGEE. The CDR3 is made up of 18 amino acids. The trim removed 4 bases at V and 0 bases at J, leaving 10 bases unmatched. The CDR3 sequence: CASSTGGSVISGANVLTF. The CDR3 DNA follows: TGTGCCAGCAGCACCGGGGGGTCCGTGATCTCTGGGGCCAACGTCCTGACTTTC. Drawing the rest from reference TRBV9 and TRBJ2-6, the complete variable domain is DSGVTQTPKHLITATGQRVTLRCSPRSGDLSVYWYQQSLDQGLQFLIQYYNGEERAKGNILERFSAQQFPDLHSELNLSSLELGDSALYFCASSTGGSVISGANVLTFGAGSRLTVL.